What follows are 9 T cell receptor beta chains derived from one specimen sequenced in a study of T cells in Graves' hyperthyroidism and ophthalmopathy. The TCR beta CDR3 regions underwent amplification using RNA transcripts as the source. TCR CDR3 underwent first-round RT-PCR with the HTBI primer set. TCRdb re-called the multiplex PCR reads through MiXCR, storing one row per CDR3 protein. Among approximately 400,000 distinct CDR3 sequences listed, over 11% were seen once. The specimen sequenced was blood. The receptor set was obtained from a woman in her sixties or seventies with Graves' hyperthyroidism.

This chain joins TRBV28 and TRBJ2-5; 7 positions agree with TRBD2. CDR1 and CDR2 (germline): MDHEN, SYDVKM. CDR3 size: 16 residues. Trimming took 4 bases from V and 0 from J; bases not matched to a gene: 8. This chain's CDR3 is CASSSAGTTYQETQYF. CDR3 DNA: TGTGCCAGCAGTTCAGCAGGGACTACATACCAAGAGACCCAGTACTTC.

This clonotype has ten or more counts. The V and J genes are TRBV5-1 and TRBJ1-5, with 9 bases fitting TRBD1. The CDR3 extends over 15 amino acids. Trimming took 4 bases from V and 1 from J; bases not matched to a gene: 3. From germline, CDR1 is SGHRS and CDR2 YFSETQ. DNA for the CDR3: TGCGCCAGCAGCCCCGGGACAGGGAGCAATCAGCCCCAGCATTTT. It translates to CASSPGTGSNQPQHF.

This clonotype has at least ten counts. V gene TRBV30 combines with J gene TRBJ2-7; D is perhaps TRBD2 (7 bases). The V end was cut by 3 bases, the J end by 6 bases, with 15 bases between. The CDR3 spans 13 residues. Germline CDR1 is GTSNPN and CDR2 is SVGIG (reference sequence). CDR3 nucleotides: TGTGCCTGGAGCGTAGGGGGGGCCGGCGAGCAGTACTTC. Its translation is CAWSVGGAGEQYF.

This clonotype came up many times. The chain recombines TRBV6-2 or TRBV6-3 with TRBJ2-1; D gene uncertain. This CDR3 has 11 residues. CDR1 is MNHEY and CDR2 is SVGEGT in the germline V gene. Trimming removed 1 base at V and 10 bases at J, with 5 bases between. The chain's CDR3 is CASSYWAEQFF. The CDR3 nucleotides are TGTGCCAGCAGTTACTGGGCGGAGCAGTTCTTC.

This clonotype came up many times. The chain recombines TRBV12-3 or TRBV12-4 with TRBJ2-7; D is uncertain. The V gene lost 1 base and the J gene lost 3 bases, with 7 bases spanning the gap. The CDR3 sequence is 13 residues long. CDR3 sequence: CASSLVQLYEQYF. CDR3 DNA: TGTGCCAGCAGTTTAGTACAGCTCTACGAGCAGTACTTC.

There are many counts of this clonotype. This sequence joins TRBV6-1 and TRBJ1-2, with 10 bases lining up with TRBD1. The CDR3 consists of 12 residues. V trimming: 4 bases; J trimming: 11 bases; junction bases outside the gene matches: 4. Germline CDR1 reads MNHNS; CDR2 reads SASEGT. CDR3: CASSGGTGEYTF. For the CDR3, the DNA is TGTGCCAGCAGTGGCGGGACAGGGGAGTACACCTTC.

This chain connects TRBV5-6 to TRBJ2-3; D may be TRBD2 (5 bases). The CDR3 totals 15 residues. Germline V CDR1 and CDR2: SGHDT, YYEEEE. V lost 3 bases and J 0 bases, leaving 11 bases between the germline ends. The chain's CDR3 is CASSYSRTSTDTQYF. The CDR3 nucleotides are TGTGCCAGCAGCTATTCAAGGACTAGCACAGATACGCAGTATTTT. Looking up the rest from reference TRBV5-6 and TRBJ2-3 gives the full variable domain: DAGVTQSPTHLIKTRGQQVTLRCSPKSGHDTVSWYQQALGQGPQFIFQYYEEEERQRGNFPDRFSGHQFPNYSSELNVNALLLGDSALYLCASSYSRTSTDTQYFGPGTRLTVL.

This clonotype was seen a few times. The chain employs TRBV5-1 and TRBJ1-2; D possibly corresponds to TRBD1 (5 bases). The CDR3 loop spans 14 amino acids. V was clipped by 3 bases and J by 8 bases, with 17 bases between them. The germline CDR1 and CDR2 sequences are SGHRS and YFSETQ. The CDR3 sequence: CASSSGTSGGGYTF. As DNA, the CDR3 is TGCGCCAGCAGCTCCGGGACGTCTGGGGGAGGCTACACCTTC.

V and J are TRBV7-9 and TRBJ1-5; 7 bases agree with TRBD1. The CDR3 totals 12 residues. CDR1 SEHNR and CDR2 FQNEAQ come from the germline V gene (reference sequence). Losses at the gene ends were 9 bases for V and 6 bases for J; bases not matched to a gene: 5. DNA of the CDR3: TGTGCCAGTGACAGGGTAGGTCAGCCCCAGCATTTT. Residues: CASDRVGQPQHF.